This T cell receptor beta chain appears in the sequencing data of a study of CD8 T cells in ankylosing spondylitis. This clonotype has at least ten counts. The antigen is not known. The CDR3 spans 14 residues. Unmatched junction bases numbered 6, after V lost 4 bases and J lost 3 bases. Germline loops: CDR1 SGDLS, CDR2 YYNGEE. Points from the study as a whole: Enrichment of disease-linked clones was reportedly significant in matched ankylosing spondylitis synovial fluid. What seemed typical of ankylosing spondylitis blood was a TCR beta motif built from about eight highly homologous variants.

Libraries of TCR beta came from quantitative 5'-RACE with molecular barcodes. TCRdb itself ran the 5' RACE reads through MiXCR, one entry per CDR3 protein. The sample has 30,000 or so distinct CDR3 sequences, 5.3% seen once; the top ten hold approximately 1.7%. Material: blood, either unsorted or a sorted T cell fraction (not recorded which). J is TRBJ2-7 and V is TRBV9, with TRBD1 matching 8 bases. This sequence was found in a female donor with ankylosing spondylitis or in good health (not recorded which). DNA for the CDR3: TGTGCCAGCAGCATAGCAGGGGGCAGCTACGAGCAGTACTTC. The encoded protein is CASSIAGGSYEQYF.